The 21 T cell receptor beta chains below come from one sample, sequenced in a study of chemoradiotherapy in HPV16-positive cancers (dated by TCRdb to the early 2020s). Libraries were built with the immunoSEQ multiplex PCR assay. TCRdb stores this immuneACCESS table with in-frame sequences only. Part of the clones is absent; in the studies checked, under half of the shortfall reflects unresolved V genes, and no reason is known for the rest. The table for this sample lists around 6,500 clones; about 85% of them were counted only once. In total, the top ten clones hold 5.5% to 7.5% of the sample. The material sequenced was tumor tissue, taken from a patient who underwent chemoradiotherapy. These TCRs come from a human donor with HPV-associated anogenital cancer.

The chain joins TRBV5-4 to TRBJ2-5; TRBD2 agrees at 8 bases. The CDR3 spans 18 residues. Looked up from germline, CDR1 is SGHNT and CDR2 is YYREEE (reference sequence). The junction had 14 bases not matched to a gene; V was cut back by 1 base and J by 3 bases. CDR3 amino acids: CASSLLGFSGTGEETQYF. The CDR3 coding sequence is TGTGCCAGCAGCTTGTTAGGGTTTAGCGGGACTGGGGAAGAGACCCAGTACTTC.

The V gene is TRBV5-6, the J gene TRBJ1-2, with TRBD1 matching over 7 bases. The CDR3 totals 14 residues. Germline loops: CDR1 SGHDT, CDR2 YYEEEE. J gave up 0 bases and V 4 bases, and 3 bases lay outside the gene matches. Here the CDR3 reads CASSLGTANYGYTF. The CDR3 nucleotides read TGTGCCAGCAGCCTAGGGACAGCTAACTATGGCTACACCTTC. Full variable domain (rest looked up from reference TRBV5-6 and TRBJ1-2): DAGVTQSPTHLIKTRGQQVTLRCSPKSGHDTVSWYQQALGQGPQFIFQYYEEEERQRGNFPDRFSGHQFPNYSSELNVNALLLGDSALYLCASSLGTANYGYTFGSGTRLTVV.

The chain carries TRBV5-4 and TRBJ2-1; 7 nucleotides align to TRBD1. Germline CDR1 SGHNT, CDR2 YYREEE (reference sequence). V was clipped by 0 bases and J by 7 bases; unmatched bases: 10. The CDR3 is 16 residues long. CDR3 nucleotides: TGTGCCAGCAGCTTGGTAGGGGGCACGGGAAAAAATGAGCAGTTCTTC. This codes for CASSLVGGTGKNEQFF.

V usage is TRBV2 and J usage is TRBJ2-3, with a tentative D call TRBD2 (5 bases). The CDR3 runs 17 residues. Per the germline V gene, CDR1 is SNHLY and CDR2 is FYNNEI. Trimming pared 3 bases from V and 6 bases from J, leaving 22 bases between. The chain's CDR3 is CASSDRLYGRQRDTQYF. The CDR3 bases are TGTGCCAGCAGTGATCGGCTTTACGGCCGGCAGCGGGATACGCAGTATTTT.

Regarding this clone: Distinct nucleotide sequences in the sample also encode this CDR3. The J gene is TRBJ1-2, the V gene TRBV2, with 12 bases fitting TRBD1. The V and J ends lost 7 bases and 4 bases, in that order; junction bases with no gene match: 4. This CDR3 region has 14 residues. Germline-derived CDR1 and CDR2 are SNHLY and FYNNEI. The CDR3 region has the DNA TGTGCCAGCACCCCGGGACAGGGGGCCTATGGCTACACCTTC. This translates into CASTPGQGAYGYTF. Variable domain in full (rest from reference TRBV2 and TRBJ1-2): EPEVTQTPSHQVTQMGQEVILRCVPISNHLYFYWYRQILGQKVEFLVSFYNNEISEKSEIFDDQFSVERPDGSNFTLKIRSTKLEDSAMYFCASTPGQGAYGYTFGSGTRLTVV.

The chain is built from TRBV19 and TRBJ2-3, with 8 bases that match TRBD2. The length of the CDR3 is 13 residues. Germline values: CDR1 LNHDA, CDR2 SQIVND (reference sequence). The V gene end was trimmed by 4 bases and the J gene end by 6 bases; junction bases not matched to a gene: 3. CDR3 bases: TGTGCCAGTAGTAGAGGACTAGCTGATACGCAGTATTTT. Its protein is CASSRGLADTQYF. Together with reference TRBV19 and TRBJ2-3, the CDR3 gives the full variable domain: DGGITQSPKYLFRKEGQNVTLSCEQNLNHDAMYWYRQDPGQGLRLIYYSQIVNDFQKGDIAEGYSVSREKKESFPLTVTSAQKNPTAFYLCASSRGLADTQYFGPGTRLTVL.

This clone has just a few counts. The chain recombines TRBV7-6 with TRBJ2-1, with a weak D call TRBD2 (5 bases). CDR3 size: 13 residues. Germline CDR1 SGHVS, CDR2 FNYEAQ. The ends were cut back, 0 bases at V and 10 bases at J, with 10 bases in the middle. The CDR3 DNA is TGTGCCAGCAGCTTAGCGTACTCGGGGGAGCAGTTCTTC. The encoded protein is CASSLAYSGEQFF. The full variable domain, its missing parts supplied by reference TRBV7-6 and TRBJ2-1, is GAGVSQSPRYKVTKRGQDVALRCDPISGHVSLYWYRQALGQGPEFLTYFNYEAQQDKSGLPNDRFSAERPEGSISTLTIQRTEQRDSAMYRCASSLAYSGEQFFGPGTRLTVL.

V and J are TRBV27 and TRBJ2-2, with D maybe TRBD2 (7 bases). Trimming cost V 7 bases and J 3 bases, with 15 bases left between them. Germline V gene lookup returns CDR1 MNHEY and CDR2 SMNVEV (reference sequence). The CDR3 is 15 residues long. CDR3 DNA sequence: TGTGCCAGCACCAAAGGGGGGGGCCACACCGGGGAGCTGTTTTTT. Translating gives CASTKGGGHTGELFF.

The rearrangement links TRBV5-1 to TRBJ1-1; 8 nucleotides agree with TRBD1. Germline values: CDR1 SGHRS, CDR2 YFSETQ. The CDR3 contains 17 residues. After removal of 3 bases from V and 0 bases from J, the junction contained 10 bases not matched to a gene. The CDR3 DNA follows: TGCGCCAGCAGCTCCCAGGGGGCACCCTCTATGAACACTGAAGCTTTCTTT. Residues: CASSSQGAPSMNTEAFF. Looking up the rest from reference TRBV5-1 and TRBJ1-1 gives the full variable domain: KAGVTQTPRYLIKTRGQQVTLSCSPISGHRSVSWYQQTPGQGLQFLFEYFSETQRNKGNFPGRFSGRQFSNSRSEMNVSTLELGDSALYLCASSSQGAPSMNTEAFFGQGTRLTVV.

This clone was observed a few times. The rearrangement joins TRBV7-2 to TRBJ1-1; 7 bases agree with TRBD1. This CDR3 region has 15 residues. Trimming cost V 1 base and J 6 bases; bases outside gene matches: 8. The germline CDR1 and CDR2 sequences are SGHTA and FQGNSA. CDR3 sequence: CASSLVVDRVSEAFF. The DNA of the CDR3 is TGTGCCAGCAGCTTAGTCGTCGACAGGGTCTCTGAAGCTTTCTTT.

V usage is TRBV4-1 and J usage is TRBJ1-5; TRBD1 is a possible D gene (6 bases). Germline-derived CDR1 and CDR2 are MGHRA and YSYEKL. Trimming took 4 bases from V and 4 from J, leaving 17 bases between them. The CDR3 has 16 residues. The CDR3: CASSPQGQGNNQPQHF. The DNA for the CDR3 is TGCGCCAGCAGCCCCCAGGGGCAGGGCAATAATCAGCCCCAGCATTTT.

This clone is a singleton in its sample. V and J are TRBV2 and TRBJ1-1; D gene unclear. The CDR3 loop spans 14 amino acids. Germline-derived CDR1 and CDR2 are SNHLY and FYNNEI. V was cut by 7 bases and J by 1 base, with 13 bases left in between. The CDR3 DNA sequence: TGTGCCAGCACCCAACTGGACGGGAACACTGAAGCTTTCTTT. Amino acid sequence: CASTQLDGNTEAFF.

The rearrangement joins TRBV30 to TRBJ2-2; 7 bases agree with TRBD2. The junction had 7 bases not matched to a gene; V was cut back by 2 bases and J by 7 bases. The CDR3 runs 14 residues. Germline V lookup: CDR1 GTSNPN, CDR2 SVGIG (reference sequence). CDR3 sequence reads: CAWSRGGFGGELFF. The CDR3 DNA reads as TGTGCCTGGAGTCGGGGAGGGTTCGGCGGGGAGCTGTTTTTT.

The rearrangement joins TRBV28 to TRBJ2-3, with D perhaps TRBD2 (6 bases). This CDR3 region has 16 residues. Per germline, CDR1 MDHEN and CDR2 SYDVKM. Trimming left V 2 bases short and J 3 bases short, with 15 bases between. For the CDR3, the DNA is TGTGCCAGCAGTTTACCGGCGGGGCAGGGAACAGATACGCAGTATTTT. Translating gives CASSLPAGQGTDTQYF.

The chain joins TRBV19 to TRBJ2-1; 10 bases agree with TRBD1. The germline V gene encodes CDR1 LNHDA and CDR2 SQIVND (reference sequence). The CDR3 runs 15 residues. Trimming removed 3 bases from V and 2 bases from J; junction bases left unmatched: 1. CDR3 region: CASSIGQGAYNEQFF. The CDR3 bases are TGTGCCAGTAGTATTGGACAGGGGGCCTACAATGAGCAGTTCTTC. The full variable domain, its missing parts supplied by reference TRBV19 and TRBJ2-1, is DGGITQSPKYLFRKEGQNVTLSCEQNLNHDAMYWYRQDPGQGLRLIYYSQIVNDFQKGDIAEGYSVSREKKESFPLTVTSAQKNPTAFYLCASSIGQGAYNEQFFGPGTRLTVL.

This sequence joins TRBV2 and TRBJ2-1; D not certain. Germline V gene data show CDR1 as SNHLY and CDR2 as FYNNEI. V was shortened by 5 bases and J by 0 bases, with 11 bases between the two germline ends. The CDR3 sequence is 15 residues long. The CDR3: CASSNIRSSYNEQFF. The CDR3 DNA is TGTGCCAGCAGTAATATCAGGAGCTCCTACAATGAGCAGTTCTTC.

This chain uses TRBV10-1 with TRBJ2-2; D may correspond to TRBD1 or TRBD2 (5 bases each). Germline V gene sequence: CDR1 WNHNN, CDR2 SYGVQD (reference sequence). This CDR3 is built from 15 residues. V was shortened by 3 bases and J by 4 bases, with 12 bases between the two germline ends. This chain's CDR3 is CASSERGTVTGELFF. CDR3 DNA: TGCGCCAGCAGTGAAAGAGGGACGGTCACCGGGGAGCTGTTTTTT.

The rearrangement joins TRBV2 to TRBJ2-5; no definite D call. This CDR3 is built from 10 residues. Germline loops: CDR1 SNHLY, CDR2 FYNNEI. The V end was cut by 6 bases, the J end by 5 bases, with 4 bases between. CDR3 coding DNA: TGTGCCAGCAGCGGGGAGACCCAGTACTTC. It is translated as CASSGETQYF. The full variable domain, rest sourced from reference TRBV2 and TRBJ2-5, is EPEVTQTPSHQVTQMGQEVILRCVPISNHLYFYWYRQILGQKVEFLVSFYNNEISEKSEIFDDQFSVERPDGSNFTLKIRSTKLEDSAMYFCASSGETQYFGPGTRLLVL.

The chain recombines TRBV6-5 with TRBJ2-3, with 15 bases fitting TRBD2. J was trimmed by 5 bases and V by 8 bases; bases with no gene match: 5. CDR3 length: 15 residues. The V gene's germline CDR1 is MNHEY and CDR2 SVGAGI. The DNA of the CDR3 is TGTGCCAGCGGTGGACTAGCGGGAGGGGAAGATACGCAGTATTTT. It encodes CASGGLAGGEDTQYF.

This chain links TRBV30 with TRBJ2-4, with D hard to call. Trimming pared 0 bases from V and 0 bases from J, leaving 9 bases between. The CDR3 has 15 residues. The V gene's germline CDR1 is GTSNPN and CDR2 SVGIG (reference sequence). The CDR3 reads CAWSVGLRAKNIQYF. DNA of the CDR3: TGTGCCTGGAGTGTCGGGCTTAGAGCCAAAAACATTCAGTACTTC.

The J gene is TRBJ2-3, the V gene TRBV30; D gene ambiguous. This CDR3 is built from 13 residues. The V end lost 6 bases, the J end lost 2 bases, and 12 bases lay between the germline ends. The V gene's germline CDR1 is GTSNPN and CDR2 SVGIG (reference sequence). CDR3 amino acids: CACSRRVTDTQYF. In DNA, the CDR3 is TGTGCCTGTTCCCGACGAGTCACAGATACGCAGTATTTT.